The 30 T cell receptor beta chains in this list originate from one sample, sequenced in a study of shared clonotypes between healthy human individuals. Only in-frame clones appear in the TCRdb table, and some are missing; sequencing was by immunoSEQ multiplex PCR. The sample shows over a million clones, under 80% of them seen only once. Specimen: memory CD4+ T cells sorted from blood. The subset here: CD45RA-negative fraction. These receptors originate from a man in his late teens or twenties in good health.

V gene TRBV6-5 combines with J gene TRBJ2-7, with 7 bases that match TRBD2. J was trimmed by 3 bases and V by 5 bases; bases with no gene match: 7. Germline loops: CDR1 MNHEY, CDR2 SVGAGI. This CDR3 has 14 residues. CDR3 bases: TGTGCCAGCAGTCCAATGTGGGGGGGCTACGAGCAGTACTTC. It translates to CASSPMWGGYEQYF.

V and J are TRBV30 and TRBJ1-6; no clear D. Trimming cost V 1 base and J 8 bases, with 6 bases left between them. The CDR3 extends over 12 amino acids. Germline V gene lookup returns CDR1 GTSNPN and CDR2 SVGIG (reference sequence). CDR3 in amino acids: CAWSERHSPLHF. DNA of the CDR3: TGTGCCTGGAGTGAACGCCATTCACCCCTCCACTTT.

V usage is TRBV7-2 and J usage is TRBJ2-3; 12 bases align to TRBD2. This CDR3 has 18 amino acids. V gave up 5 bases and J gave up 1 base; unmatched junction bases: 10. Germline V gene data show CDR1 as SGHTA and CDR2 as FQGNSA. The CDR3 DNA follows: TGTGCCAGCAGCCCCTTGTGGGGACTAGCGGGCGGCACAGATACGCAGTATTTT. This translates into CASSPLWGLAGGTDTQYF.

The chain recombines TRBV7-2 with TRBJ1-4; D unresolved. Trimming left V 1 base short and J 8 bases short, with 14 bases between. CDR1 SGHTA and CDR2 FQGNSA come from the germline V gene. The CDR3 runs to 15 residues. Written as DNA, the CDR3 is TGTGCCAGCAGCTTAGTAGGCCCCCCCGGAGAAAAACTGTTTTTT. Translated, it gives CASSLVGPPGEKLFF.

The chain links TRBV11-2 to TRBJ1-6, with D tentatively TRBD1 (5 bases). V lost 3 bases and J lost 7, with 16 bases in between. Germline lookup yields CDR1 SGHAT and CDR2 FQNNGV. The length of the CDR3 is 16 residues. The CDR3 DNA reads TGTGCCAGCAGCTTTGGCCCCCCCGGGGCAAATTCACCCCTCCACTTT. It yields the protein CASSFGPPGANSPLHF.

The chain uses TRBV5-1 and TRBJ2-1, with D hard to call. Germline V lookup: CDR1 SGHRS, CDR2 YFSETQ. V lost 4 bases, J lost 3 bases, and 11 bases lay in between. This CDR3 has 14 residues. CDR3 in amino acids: CASSPAEDYNEQFF. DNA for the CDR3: TGCGCCAGCAGCCCGGCTGAGGACTACAATGAGCAGTTCTTC.

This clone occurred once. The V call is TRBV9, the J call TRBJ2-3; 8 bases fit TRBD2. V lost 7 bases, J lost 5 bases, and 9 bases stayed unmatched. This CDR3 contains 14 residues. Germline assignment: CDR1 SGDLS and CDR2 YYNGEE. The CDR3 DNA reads TGTGCCAGCGCAAGCGGGAGTCGGCAAGATACGCAGTATTTT. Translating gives CASASGSRQDTQYF.

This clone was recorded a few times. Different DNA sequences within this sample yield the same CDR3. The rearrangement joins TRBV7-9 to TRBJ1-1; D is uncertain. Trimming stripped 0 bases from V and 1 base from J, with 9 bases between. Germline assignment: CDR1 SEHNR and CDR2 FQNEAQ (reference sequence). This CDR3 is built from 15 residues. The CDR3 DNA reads TGTGCCAGCAGCTTAGCTAGGGCGCAGAACACTGAAGCTTTCTTT. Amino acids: CASSLARAQNTEAFF.

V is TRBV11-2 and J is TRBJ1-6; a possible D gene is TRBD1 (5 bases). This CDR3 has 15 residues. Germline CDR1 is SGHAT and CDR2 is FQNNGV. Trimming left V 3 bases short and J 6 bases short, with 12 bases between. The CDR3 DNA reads TGTGCCAGCAGCTTGACAGCGTGGGGTAATTCACCCCTCCACTTT. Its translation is CASSLTAWGNSPLHF.

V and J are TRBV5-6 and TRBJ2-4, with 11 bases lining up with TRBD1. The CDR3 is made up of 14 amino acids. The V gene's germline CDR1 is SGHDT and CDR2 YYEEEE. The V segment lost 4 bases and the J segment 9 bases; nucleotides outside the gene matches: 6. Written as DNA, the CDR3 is TGTGCCAGCAGCCTCGGGACAGGGGGACTCATTCAGTACTTC. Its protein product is CASSLGTGGLIQYF.

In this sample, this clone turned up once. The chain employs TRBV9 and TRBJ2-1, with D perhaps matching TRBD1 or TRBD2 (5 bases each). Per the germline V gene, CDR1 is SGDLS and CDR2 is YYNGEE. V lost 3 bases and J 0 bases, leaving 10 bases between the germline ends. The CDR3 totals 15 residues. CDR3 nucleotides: TGTGCCAGCAGCGGGGGACCAACCTCCTACAATGAGCAGTTCTTC. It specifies CASSGGPTSYNEQFF.

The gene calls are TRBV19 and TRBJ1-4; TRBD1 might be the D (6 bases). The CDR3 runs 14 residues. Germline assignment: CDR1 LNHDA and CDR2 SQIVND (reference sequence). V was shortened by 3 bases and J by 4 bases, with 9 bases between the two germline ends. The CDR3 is CASSMRGGNEKLFF. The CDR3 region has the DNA TGTGCCAGTAGTATGAGGGGGGGTAATGAAAAACTGTTTTTT. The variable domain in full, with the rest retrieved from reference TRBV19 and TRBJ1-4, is DGGITQSPKYLFRKEGQNVTLSCEQNLNHDAMYWYRQDPGQGLRLIYYSQIVNDFQKGDIAEGYSVSREKKESFPLTVTSAQKNPTAFYLCASSMRGGNEKLFFGSGTQLSVL.

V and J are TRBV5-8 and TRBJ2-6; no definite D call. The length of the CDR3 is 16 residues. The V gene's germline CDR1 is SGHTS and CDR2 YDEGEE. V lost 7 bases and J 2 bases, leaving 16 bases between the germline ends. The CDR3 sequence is CASEWGKKTGANVLTF. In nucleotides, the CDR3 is TGTGCCAGCGAGTGGGGTAAGAAGACTGGGGCCAACGTCCTGACTTTC.

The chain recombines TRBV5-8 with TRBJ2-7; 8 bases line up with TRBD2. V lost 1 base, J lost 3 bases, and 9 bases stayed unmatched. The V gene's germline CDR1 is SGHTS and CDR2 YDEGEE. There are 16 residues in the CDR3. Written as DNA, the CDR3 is TGTGCCAGCAGCTTGATGGGCGGGGGGAGAGTCTACGAGCAGTACTTC. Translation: CASSLMGGGRVYEQYF.

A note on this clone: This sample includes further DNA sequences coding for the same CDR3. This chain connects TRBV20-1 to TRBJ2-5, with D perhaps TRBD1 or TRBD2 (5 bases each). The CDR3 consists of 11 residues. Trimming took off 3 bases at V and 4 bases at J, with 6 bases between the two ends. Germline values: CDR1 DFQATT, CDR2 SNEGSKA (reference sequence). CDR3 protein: CSARRGETQYF. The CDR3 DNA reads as TGCAGTGCTAGGAGGGGAGAGACCCAGTACTTC.

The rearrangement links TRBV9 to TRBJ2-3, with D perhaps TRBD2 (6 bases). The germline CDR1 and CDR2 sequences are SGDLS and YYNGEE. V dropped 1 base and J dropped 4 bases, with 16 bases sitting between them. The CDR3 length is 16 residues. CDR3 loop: CASSVKEGVSADTQYF. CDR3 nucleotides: TGTGCCAGCAGCGTAAAGGAGGGAGTGAGTGCAGATACGCAGTATTTT.

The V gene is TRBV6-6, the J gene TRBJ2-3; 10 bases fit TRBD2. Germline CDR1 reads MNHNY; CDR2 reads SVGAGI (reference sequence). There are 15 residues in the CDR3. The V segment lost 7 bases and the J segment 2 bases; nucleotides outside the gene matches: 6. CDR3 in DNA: TGTGCCAGCACCCGGACTAGCGGACTCACAGATACGCAGTATTTT. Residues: CASTRTSGLTDTQYF.

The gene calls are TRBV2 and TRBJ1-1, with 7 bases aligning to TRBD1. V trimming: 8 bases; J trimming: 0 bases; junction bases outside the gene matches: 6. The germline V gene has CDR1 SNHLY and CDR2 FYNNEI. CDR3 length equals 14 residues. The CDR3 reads CASQFDRVNTEAFF. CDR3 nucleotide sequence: TGTGCCAGCCAGTTCGACAGGGTGAACACTGAAGCTTTCTTT.

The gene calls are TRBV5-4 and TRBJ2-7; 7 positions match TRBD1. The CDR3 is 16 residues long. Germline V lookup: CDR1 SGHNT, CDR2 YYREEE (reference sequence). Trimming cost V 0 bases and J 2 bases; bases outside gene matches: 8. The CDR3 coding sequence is TGTGCCAGCAGCTTGGAAGCAGGGGGAAGGCCCTACGAGCAGTACTTC. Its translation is CASSLEAGGRPYEQYF.

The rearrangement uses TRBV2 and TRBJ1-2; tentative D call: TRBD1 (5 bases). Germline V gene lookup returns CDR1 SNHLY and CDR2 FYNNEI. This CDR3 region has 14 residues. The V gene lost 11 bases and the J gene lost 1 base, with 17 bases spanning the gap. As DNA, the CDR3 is TGTGCCGGACTAGGGACGGATATTAACTATGGCTACACCTTC. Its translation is CAGLGTDINYGYTF. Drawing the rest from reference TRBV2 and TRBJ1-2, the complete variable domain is EPEVTQTPSHQVTQMGQEVILRCVPISNHLYFYWYRQILGQKVEFLVSFYNNEISEKSEIFDDQFSVERPDGSNFTLKIRSTKLEDSAMYFCAGLGTDINYGYTFGSGTRLTVV.

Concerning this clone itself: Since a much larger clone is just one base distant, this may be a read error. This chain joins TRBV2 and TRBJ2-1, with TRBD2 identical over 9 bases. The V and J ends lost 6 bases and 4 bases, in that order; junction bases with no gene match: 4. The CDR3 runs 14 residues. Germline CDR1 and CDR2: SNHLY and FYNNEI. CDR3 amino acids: CASSLGLAYNEQFF. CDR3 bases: TGTGCCAGCAGCTTGGGACTAGCATACAATGAGCAGTTCTTC.

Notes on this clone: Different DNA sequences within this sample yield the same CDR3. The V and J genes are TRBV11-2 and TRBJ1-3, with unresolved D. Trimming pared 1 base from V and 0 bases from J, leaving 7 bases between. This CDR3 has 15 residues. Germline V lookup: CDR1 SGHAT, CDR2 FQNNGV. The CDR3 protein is CASSLGANSGNTIYF. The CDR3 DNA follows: TGTGCCAGCAGCTTAGGGGCGAACTCTGGAAACACCATATATTTT. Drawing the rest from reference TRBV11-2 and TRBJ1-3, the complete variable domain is EAGVAQSPRYKIIEKRQSVAFWCNPISGHATLYWYQQILGQGPKLLIQFQNNGVVDDSQLPKDRFSAERLKGVDSTLKIQPAKLEDSAVYLCASSLGANSGNTIYFGEGSWLTVV.

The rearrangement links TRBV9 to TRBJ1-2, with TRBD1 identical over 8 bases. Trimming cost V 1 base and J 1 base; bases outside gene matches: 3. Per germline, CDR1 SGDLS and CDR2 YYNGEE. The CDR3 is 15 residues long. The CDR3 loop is CASSVTGGDNYGYTF. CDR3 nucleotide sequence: TGTGCCAGCAGCGTAACAGGGGGAGATAACTATGGCTACACCTTC.

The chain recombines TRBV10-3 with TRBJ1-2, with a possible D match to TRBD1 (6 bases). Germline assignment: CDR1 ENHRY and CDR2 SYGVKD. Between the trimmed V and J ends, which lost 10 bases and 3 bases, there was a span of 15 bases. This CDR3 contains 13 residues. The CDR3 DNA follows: TGTGCCACCCGGGGGGGCGCGGACTATGGCTACACCTTC. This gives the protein CATRGGADYGYTF.

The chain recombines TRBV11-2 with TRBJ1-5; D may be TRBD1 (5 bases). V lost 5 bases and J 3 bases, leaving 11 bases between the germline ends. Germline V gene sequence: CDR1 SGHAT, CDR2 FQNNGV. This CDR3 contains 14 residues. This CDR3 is CASSITGTNQPQHF. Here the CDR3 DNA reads TGTGCCAGCAGCATCACAGGTACCAATCAGCCCCAGCATTTT.

CDR3 sequence: CASSIVTGTGQPQHF. As DNA, the CDR3 is TGTGCCAGTAGTATAGTAACAGGGACGGGGCAGCCCCAGCATTTT. The rearrangement links TRBV19 to TRBJ1-5; TRBD1 might be the D (6 bases). The V gene's germline CDR1 is LNHDA and CDR2 SQIVND (reference sequence). CDR3 length equals 15 residues. The V and J ends lost 1 base and 7 bases respectively, with 14 bases between them.

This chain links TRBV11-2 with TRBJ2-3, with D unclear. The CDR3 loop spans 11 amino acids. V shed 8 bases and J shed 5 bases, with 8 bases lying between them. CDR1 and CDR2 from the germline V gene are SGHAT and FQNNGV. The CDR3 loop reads CASRLRDTQYF. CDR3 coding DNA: TGTGCCAGCCGATTACGAGATACGCAGTATTTT.

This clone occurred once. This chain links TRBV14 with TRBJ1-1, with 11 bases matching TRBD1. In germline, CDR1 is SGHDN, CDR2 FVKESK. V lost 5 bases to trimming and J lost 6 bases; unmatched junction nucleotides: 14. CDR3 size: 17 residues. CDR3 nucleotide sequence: TGTGCCAGCAGCAAAAGCCTAGGACAGGGGGCTAGGGCTGAAGCTTTCTTT. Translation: CASSKSLGQGARAEAFF.

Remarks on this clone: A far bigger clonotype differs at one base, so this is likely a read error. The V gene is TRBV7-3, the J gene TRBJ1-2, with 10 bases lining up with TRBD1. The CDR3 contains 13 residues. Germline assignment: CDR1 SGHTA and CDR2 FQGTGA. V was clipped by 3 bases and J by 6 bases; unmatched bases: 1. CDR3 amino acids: CASSFGQGDGYTF. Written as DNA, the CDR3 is TGTGCCAGCAGCTTCGGACAGGGGGATGGCTACACCTTC.

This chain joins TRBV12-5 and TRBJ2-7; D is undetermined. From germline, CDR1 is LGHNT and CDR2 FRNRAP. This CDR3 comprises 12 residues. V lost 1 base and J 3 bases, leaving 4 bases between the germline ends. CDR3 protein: CASGLEVYEQYF. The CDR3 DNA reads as TGTGCTAGTGGTTTGGAGGTCTACGAGCAGTACTTC.